One T cell receptor (beta chain) is described in this entry. The antigen is undetermined. This entry is derived from a study of cytomegalovirus exposure and HLA in healthy donors. Regarding the study as a whole: The majority of CMV-associated TCR beta chains were reported as apparently HLA-restricted in a later analysis.

The J segment lost 1 base and the V segment lost 3 bases, leaving 9 bases of the junction unmatched. Germline V CDR1 and CDR2: SGHAT, FQNNGV. The CDR3 runs 17 residues. PCR employed 60 Vbeta and 13 Jbeta primers. TCRdb's copy holds only in-frame clones and misses some; the assay was immunoSEQ multiplex PCR. The repertoire consists of 150,000 to 200,000 clones, with over 70% occurring once and the leading ten covering just under 3%. This clonotype originated in a woman aged 45-65 years in good health and CMV-seropositive. The genes are TRBV11-2 and TRBJ1-1; 9 bases match TRBD1. The source material was PBMCs. CDR3 sequence: CASSFSRDRVSNTEAFF. The DNA of the CDR3 is TGTGCCAGCAGCTTTTCGAGGGACAGGGTTTCGAACACTGAAGCTTTCTTT.